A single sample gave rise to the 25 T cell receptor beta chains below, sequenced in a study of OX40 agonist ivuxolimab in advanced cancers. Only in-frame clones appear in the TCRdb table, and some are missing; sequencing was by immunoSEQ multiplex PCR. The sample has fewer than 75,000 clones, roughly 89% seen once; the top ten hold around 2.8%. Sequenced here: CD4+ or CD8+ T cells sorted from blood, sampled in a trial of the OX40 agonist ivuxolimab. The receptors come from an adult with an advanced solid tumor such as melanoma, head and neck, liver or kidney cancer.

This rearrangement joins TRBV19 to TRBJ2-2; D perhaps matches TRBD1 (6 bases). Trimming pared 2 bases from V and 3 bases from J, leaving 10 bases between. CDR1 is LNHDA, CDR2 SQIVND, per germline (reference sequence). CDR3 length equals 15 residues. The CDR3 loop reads CASSIRYRDTGELFF. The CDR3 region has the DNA TGTGCCAGTAGTATAAGGTACAGGGACACCGGGGAGCTGTTTTTT.

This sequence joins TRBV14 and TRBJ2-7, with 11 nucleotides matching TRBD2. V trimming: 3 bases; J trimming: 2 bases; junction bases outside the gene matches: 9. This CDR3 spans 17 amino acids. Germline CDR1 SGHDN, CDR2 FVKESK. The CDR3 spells CASSHPWVAGGPYEQYF. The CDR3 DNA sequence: TGTGCCAGCAGCCATCCATGGGTAGCGGGAGGGCCCTACGAGCAGTACTTC.

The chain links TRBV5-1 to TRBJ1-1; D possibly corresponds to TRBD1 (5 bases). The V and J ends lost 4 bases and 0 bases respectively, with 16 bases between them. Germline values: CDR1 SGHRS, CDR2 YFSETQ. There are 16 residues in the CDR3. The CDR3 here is CASSARAGGMNTEAFF. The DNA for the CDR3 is TGCGCCAGCAGCGCTCGGGCGGGGGGGATGAACACTGAAGCTTTCTTT.

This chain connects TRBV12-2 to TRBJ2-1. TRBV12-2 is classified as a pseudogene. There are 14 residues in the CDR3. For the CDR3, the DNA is TGTGCAAGTCGCTTCCGTGGATCCTACAATGAGCAGTTCTTC. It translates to CASRFRGSYNEQFF.

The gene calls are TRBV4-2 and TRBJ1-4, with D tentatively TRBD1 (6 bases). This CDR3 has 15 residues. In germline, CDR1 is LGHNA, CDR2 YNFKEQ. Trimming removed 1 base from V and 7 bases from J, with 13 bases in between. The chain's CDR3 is CASSQVQGGGEKLFF. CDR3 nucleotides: TGTGCCAGCAGCCAAGTACAGGGAGGGGGTGAAAAACTGTTTTTT.

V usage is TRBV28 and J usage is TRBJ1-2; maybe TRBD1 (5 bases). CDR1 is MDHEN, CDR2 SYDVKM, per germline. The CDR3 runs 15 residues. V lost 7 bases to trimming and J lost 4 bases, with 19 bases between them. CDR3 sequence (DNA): TGTGCCAGCACCGAAGGGGCCTTTTTCCCCTATGGCTACACCTTC. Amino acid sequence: CASTEGAFFPYGYTF.

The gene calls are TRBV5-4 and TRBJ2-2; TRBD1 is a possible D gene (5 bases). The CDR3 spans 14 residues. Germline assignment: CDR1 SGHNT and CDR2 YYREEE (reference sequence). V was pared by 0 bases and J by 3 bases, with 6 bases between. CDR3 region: CASSLGQHTGELFF. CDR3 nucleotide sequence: TGTGCCAGCAGCTTGGGACAGCACACCGGGGAGCTGTTTTTT.

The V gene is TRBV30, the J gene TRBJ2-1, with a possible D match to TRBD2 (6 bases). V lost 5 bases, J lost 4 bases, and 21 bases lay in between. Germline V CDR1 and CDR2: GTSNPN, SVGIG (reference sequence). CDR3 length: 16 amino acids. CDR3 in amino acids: CAWRSPGLSLYNEQFF. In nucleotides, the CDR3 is TGTGCCTGGCGGTCCCCGGGACTCAGCCTTTACAATGAGCAGTTCTTC.

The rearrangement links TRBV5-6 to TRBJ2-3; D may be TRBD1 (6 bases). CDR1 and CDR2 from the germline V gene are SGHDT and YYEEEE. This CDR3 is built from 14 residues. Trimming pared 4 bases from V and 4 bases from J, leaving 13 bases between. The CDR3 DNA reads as TGTGCCAGCAGCCCGCAGGGGCTTTCAGATACGCAGTATTTT. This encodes CASSPQGLSDTQYF.

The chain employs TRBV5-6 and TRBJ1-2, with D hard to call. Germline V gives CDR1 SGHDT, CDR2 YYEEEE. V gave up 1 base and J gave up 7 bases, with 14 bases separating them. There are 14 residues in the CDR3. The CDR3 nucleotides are TGTGCCAGCAGCTTGAAGGGAGGTGGCGGTGGCTACACCTTC. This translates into CASSLKGGGGGYTF.

CDR3 amino acids: CASRRWDSQETQYF. CDR3 DNA: TGCGCCAGCAGACGATGGGACAGCCAAGAGACCCAGTACTTC. The rearrangement uses TRBV4-1 and TRBJ2-5; 7 bases map to TRBD1. In germline, CDR1 is MGHRA, CDR2 YSYEKL. This CDR3 is built from 14 residues. Trimming cost V 6 bases and J 1 base; bases outside gene matches: 5.

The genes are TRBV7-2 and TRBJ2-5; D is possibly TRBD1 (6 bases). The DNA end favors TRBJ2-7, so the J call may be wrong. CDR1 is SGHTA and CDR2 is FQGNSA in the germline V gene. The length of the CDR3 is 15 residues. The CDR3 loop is CASSLEQGQLYEQYF. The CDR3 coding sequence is TGTGCCAGCAGCCTGGAACAGGGACAACTCTACGAGCAGTACTTC.

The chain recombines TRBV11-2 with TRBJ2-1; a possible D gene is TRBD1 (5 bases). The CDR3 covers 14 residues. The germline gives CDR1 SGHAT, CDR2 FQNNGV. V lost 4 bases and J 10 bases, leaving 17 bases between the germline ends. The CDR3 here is CASSSPPQTDEQFF. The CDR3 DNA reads TGTGCCAGCAGCTCCCCCCCGCAGACAGACGAGCAGTTCTTC.

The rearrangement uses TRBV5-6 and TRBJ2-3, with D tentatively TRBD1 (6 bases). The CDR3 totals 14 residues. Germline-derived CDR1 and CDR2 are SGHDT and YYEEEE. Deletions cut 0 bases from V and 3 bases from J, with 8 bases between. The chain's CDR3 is CASSLVQGTDTQYF. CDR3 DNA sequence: TGTGCCAGCAGCTTGGTTCAGGGGACAGATACGCAGTATTTT.

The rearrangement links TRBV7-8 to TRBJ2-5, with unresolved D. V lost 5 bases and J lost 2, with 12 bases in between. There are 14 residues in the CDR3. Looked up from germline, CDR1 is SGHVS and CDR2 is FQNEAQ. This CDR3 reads CASSEMSEQETQYF. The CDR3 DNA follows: TGTGCCAGCAGCGAAATGTCAGAACAAGAGACCCAGTACTTC.

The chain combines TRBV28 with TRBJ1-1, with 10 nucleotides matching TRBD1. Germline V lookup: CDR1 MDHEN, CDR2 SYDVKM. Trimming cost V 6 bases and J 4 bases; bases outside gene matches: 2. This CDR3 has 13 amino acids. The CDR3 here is CASSGTGVTEAFF. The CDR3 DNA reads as TGTGCCAGCAGCGGGACAGGGGTCACTGAAGCTTTCTTT.

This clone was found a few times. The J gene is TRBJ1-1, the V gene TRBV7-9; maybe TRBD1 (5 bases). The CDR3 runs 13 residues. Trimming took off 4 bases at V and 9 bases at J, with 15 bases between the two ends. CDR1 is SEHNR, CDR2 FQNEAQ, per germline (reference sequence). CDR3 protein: CASSYAGFGKAFF. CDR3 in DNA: TGTGCCAGCAGCTACGCAGGGTTTGGGAAAGCTTTCTTT. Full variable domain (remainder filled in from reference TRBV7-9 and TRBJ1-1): DTGVSQNPRHKITKRGQNVTFRCDPISEHNRLYWYRQTLGQGPEFLTYFQNEAQLEKSRLLSDRFSAERPKGSFSTLEIQRTEQGDSAMYLCASSYAGFGKAFFGQGTRLTVV.

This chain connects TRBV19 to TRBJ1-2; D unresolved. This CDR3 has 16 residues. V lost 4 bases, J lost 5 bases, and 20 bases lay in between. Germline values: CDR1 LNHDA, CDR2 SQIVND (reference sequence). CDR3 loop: CASSTSGSTTGYGYTF. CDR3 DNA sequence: TGTGCCAGTAGTACCTCCGGGAGCACCACTGGGTATGGCTACACCTTC.

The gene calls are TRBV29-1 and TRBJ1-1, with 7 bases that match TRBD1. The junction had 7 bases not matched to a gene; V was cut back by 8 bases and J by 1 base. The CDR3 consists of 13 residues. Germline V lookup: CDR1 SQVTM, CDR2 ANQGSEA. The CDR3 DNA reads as TGCAGCACGGGAGGGACAGAGAACACTGAAGCTTTCTTT. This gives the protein CSTGGTENTEAFF.

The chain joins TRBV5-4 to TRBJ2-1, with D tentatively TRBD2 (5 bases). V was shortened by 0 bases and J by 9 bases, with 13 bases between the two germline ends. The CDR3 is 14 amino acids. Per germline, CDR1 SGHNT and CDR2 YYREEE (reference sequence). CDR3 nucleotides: TGTGCCAGCAGCTTGGGAGGGCCTGATGGTGAGCAGTTCTTC. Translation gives CASSLGGPDGEQFF.

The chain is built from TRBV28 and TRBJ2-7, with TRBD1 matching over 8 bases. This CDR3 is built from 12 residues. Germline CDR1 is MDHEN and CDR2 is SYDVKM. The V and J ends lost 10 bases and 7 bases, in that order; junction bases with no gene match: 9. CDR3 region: CATQGAAGEQYF. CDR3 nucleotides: TGTGCCACCCAGGGGGCGGCCGGAGAGCAGTACTTC.

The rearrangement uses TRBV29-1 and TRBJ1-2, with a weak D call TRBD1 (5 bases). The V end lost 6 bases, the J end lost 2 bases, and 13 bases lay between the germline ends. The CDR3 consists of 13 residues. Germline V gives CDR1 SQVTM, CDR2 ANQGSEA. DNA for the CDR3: TGCAGCGTGGGCCGGACACCGAACTATGGCTACACCTTC. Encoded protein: CSVGRTPNYGYTF.

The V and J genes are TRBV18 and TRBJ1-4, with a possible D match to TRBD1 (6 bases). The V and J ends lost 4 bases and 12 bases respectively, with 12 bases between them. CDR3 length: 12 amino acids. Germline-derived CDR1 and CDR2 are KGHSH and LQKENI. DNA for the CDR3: TGTGCCAGCTCACTGGGGGCGGTGGAACTGTTTTTT. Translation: CASSLGAVELFF.

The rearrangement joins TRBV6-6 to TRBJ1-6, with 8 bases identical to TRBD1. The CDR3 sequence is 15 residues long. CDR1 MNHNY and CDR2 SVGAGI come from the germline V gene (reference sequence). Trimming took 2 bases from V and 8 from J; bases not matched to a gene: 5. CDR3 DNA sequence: TGTGCCAGCAGTTACCTGGGACAGGAAGATTCACCCCTCCACTTT. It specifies CASSYLGQEDSPLHF.

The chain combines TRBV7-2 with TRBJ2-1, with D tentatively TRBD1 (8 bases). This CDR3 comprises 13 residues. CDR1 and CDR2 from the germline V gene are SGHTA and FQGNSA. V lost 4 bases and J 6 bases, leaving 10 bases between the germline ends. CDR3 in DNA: TGTGCCAGCAGCTACAGGGGGGGCAATGAGCAGTTCTTC. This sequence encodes CASSYRGGNEQFF.